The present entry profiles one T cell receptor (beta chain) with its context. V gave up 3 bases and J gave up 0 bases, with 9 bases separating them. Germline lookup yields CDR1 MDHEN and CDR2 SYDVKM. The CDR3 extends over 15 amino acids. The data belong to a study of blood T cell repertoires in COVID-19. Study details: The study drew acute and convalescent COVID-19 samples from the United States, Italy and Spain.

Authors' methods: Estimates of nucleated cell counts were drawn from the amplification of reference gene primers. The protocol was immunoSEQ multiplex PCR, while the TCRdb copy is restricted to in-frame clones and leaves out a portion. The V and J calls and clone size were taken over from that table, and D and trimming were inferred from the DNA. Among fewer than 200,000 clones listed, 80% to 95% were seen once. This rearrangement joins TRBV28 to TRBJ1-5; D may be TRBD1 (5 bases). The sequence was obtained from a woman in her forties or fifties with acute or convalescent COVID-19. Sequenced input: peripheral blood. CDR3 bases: TGTGCCAGCAGTTTGAGTCAGGGTAGCAATCAGCCCCAGCATTTT. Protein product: CASSLSQGSNQPQHF.